The T cell receptor (beta chain) under discussion was sequenced for a study of OX40 agonist ivuxolimab in advanced cancers. Study-level information: Ivuxolimab, an antibody that agonizes OX40 (CD134), was administered to the patients.

As for this clone: What it recognizes is unknown.

Study-wide points: Part of the nonresponder group also had normalized T-cell clonal expansion that was low. Partial responders at 0.1-3.0 mg/kg had among the lowest clonal expansion.

CDR3 length equals 14 residues. Germline CDR1 is MNHEY and CDR2 is SMNVEV (reference sequence). V dropped 8 bases and J dropped 1; count of bases not matched to a gene: 5. Autoimmune disease history or systemic immunosuppression led to patients being barred. Sequencing was performed with immunoSEQ multiplex PCR; in TCRdb, only in-frame clones are kept and a portion is missing. The profile shows roughly 50,000 clones, 85% to 95% of them singletons. The chain uses TRBV27 and TRBJ1-1; 9 bases are shared with TRBD1. This receptor was identified in an adult with an advanced solid tumor such as melanoma, head and neck, liver or kidney cancer. The specimen was CD4+ or CD8+ T cells sorted from blood, collected in a trial of the OX40 agonist ivuxolimab. The DNA for the CDR3 is TGTGCCAGCCTTTCGGGACAGGGGAACACTGAAGCTTTCTTT. It specifies CASLSGQGNTEAFF.